The 22 T cell receptor beta chains listed next were all sequenced from one sample in a study of blood T cell repertoires in COVID-19. TCRdb's table, derived via immunoSEQ multiplex PCR, lists solely in-frame clones and lacks some. The table lists hundreds of thousands of clones, roughly nine tenths of them singletons, with 6% to 7% in the top ten. Sample: PBMCs or T cells enriched from blood (not recorded which). These TCRs come from a woman between 35 and 50 years old who had recovered from COVID-19.

This clone appeared a single time. The J gene is TRBJ1-1, the V gene TRBV2; D unresolved. This CDR3 comprises 13 residues. CDR1 is SNHLY, CDR2 FYNNEI, per germline. Deletions cut 1 base from V and 1 base from J, with 4 bases between. The CDR3 nucleotides read TGTGCCAGCAGTGAAGATCGGAACACTGAAGCTTTCTTT. It codes for CASSEDRNTEAFF.

The V and J genes are TRBV18 and TRBJ1-5; 11 bases are shared with TRBD1. The CDR3 is 17 residues long. Unmatched junction bases numbered 4, after V lost 3 bases and J lost 0 bases. In germline, CDR1 is KGHSH, CDR2 LQKENI. Here the CDR3 DNA reads TGTGCCAGCTCACCTTGGACAGGGGGCCGTAGCAATCAGCCCCAGCATTTT. Translating it yields CASSPWTGGRSNQPQHF.

The chain has TRBV7-2 and TRBJ2-3; TRBD2 agrees at 11 bases. CDR1 is SGHTA, CDR2 FQGNSA, per germline. V lost 5 bases and J lost 7; bases outside the gene matches: 8. This CDR3 region has 15 residues. CDR3 protein: CASSATGTSGNTQYF. CDR3 DNA sequence: TGTGCCAGCAGCGCGACCGGGACTAGCGGAAATACGCAGTATTTT.

The CDR3 reads CASSQDSRVNTEAFF. Here the CDR3 DNA reads TGCGCCAGCAGCCAAGATTCCAGGGTGAACACTGAAGCTTTCTTT. The genes are TRBV4-3 and TRBJ1-1; D is possibly TRBD1 (5 bases). Germline V gives CDR1 LGHNA, CDR2 YSLEER. Deletions cut 0 bases from V and 0 bases from J, with 8 bases between. This CDR3 has 15 residues.

A note on this clone: This CDR3 is also generated by other DNA sequences in the sample. This chain joins TRBV9 and TRBJ2-3, with TRBD2 matching 7 bases. CDR3 length equals 17 residues. Germline lookup yields CDR1 SGDLS and CDR2 YYNGEE. Trimming cost V 0 bases and J 6 bases; bases outside gene matches: 13. The CDR3 protein is CASSVEGPGLREDTQYF. In DNA form, the CDR3 reads TGTGCCAGCAGCGTAGAGGGACCTGGGTTGCGGGAGGATACGCAGTATTTT.

The chain carries TRBV5-1 and TRBJ1-4; 10 bases agree with TRBD1. Germline V gives CDR1 SGHRS, CDR2 YFSETQ. V shed 0 bases, J shed 8 bases, and the junction held 4 bases outside the gene matches. CDR3 length: 15 residues. The CDR3 here is CASSLALGQGEKLFF. CDR3 sequence (DNA): TGCGCCAGCAGCTTGGCCTTGGGACAGGGGGAAAAACTGTTTTTT.

This clone was found a few times. The chain joins TRBV5-4 to TRBJ2-3; 13 nucleotides align to TRBD2. Trimming cost V 4 bases and J 3 bases; bases outside gene matches: 5. CDR1 SGHNT and CDR2 YYREEE come from the germline V gene (reference sequence). The CDR3 runs 16 residues. In nucleotides, the CDR3 is TGTGCCAGCAGCGGATCGGGACTAGCGGGAACAGATACGCAGTATTTT. Translating gives CASSGSGLAGTDTQYF. The variable domain in full, with the rest retrieved from reference TRBV5-4 and TRBJ2-3, is ETGVTQSPTHLIKTRGQQVTLRCSSQSGHNTVSWYQQALGQGPQFIFQYYREEENGRGNFPPRFSGLQFPNYSSELNVNALELDDSALYLCASSGSGLAGTDTQYFGPGTRLTVL.

The rearrangement joins TRBV9 to TRBJ2-7, with 7 bases that match TRBD2. The V gene end was trimmed by 0 bases and the J gene end by 2 bases; junction bases not matched to a gene: 5. The CDR3 is 15 amino acids. Germline CDR1 SGDLS, CDR2 YYNGEE. CDR3 sequence (DNA): TGTGCCAGCAGCGTAGGTCTAGCGGCTGCCTACGAGCAGTACTTC. Translation gives CASSVGLAAAYEQYF.

The chain has TRBV2 and TRBJ2-3, with D uncertain. Germline loops: CDR1 SNHLY, CDR2 FYNNEI. The CDR3 totals 12 residues. V dropped 4 bases and J dropped 4 bases, with 6 bases sitting between them. The CDR3 region is CASSGASDTQYF. The CDR3 DNA reads TGTGCCAGCAGTGGGGCATCAGATACGCAGTATTTT.

The chain joins TRBV9 to TRBJ1-1; 7 bases map to TRBD1. From germline, CDR1 is SGDLS and CDR2 YYNGEE. V lost 3 bases and J lost 0; bases outside the gene matches: 5. The length of the CDR3 is 15 residues. The CDR3 here is CASSAYRGVNTEAFF. The CDR3 nucleotides read TGTGCCAGCAGCGCCTACAGGGGCGTGAACACTGAAGCTTTCTTT.

This rearrangement joins TRBV7-6 to TRBJ2-3, with TRBD2 matching 10 bases. CDR1 is SGHVS and CDR2 is FNYEAQ in the germline V gene. V lost 5 bases, J lost 0 bases, and 14 bases stayed unmatched. This CDR3 comprises 19 residues. The CDR3 bases are TGTGCCAGCAGCCGAGCCCCCCGGACTAGCGGAGCAAGCACAGATACGCAGTATTTT. Its translation: CASSRAPRTSGASTDTQYF.

The chain combines TRBV5-1 with TRBJ2-7; D possibly corresponds to TRBD1 (5 bases). V gave up 0 bases and J gave up 4 bases, with 14 bases separating them. This CDR3 spans 15 amino acids. Germline V gene lookup returns CDR1 SGHRS and CDR2 YFSETQ. CDR3 residues: CASSLASGTGYEQYF. The CDR3 DNA follows: TGCGCCAGCAGCTTGGCATCCGGTACAGGTTACGAGCAGTACTTC.

The table lists this clone with many counts. The chain employs TRBV28 and TRBJ2-1; a possible D gene is TRBD2 (6 bases). Germline CDR1 and CDR2: MDHEN and SYDVKM. This CDR3 comprises 13 residues. V gave up 6 bases and J gave up 8 bases, with 14 bases separating them. The CDR3 loop is CASSTRTMDEQFF. In DNA, the CDR3 is TGTGCCAGCAGCACCCGGACTATGGATGAGCAGTTCTTC.

The chain links TRBV19 to TRBJ2-5; 7 nucleotides align to TRBD1. The CDR3 has 16 residues. Unmatched junction bases numbered 11, after V lost 5 bases and J lost 2 bases. Germline assignment: CDR1 LNHDA and CDR2 SQIVND (reference sequence). The CDR3 sequence is CASSAPGQNLQETQYF. The CDR3 DNA reads TGTGCCAGTAGTGCCCCGGGACAGAACTTACAAGAGACCCAGTACTTC.

This clone was seen only once. This rearrangement joins TRBV7-9 to TRBJ1-6; TRBD1 agrees at 7 bases. Germline trimming cut 5 bases from V and 6 bases from J; bases unmatched to any gene: 7. CDR3 length: 15 amino acids. CDR1 is SEHNR, CDR2 FQNEAQ, per germline (reference sequence). The CDR3 region has the DNA TGTGCCAGCAGCAAGCTACAGGGGAGTAATTCACCCCTCCACTTT. Translation: CASSKLQGSNSPLHF.

The chain links TRBV7-2 to TRBJ2-1; 7 bases align to TRBD2. The V segment lost 2 bases and the J segment 5 bases; nucleotides outside the gene matches: 6. Per germline, CDR1 SGHTA and CDR2 FQGNSA. The CDR3 is made up of 15 amino acids. In nucleotides, the CDR3 is TGTGCCAGCAGCTTATCAGCGGGGTCCCACAATGAGCAGTTCTTC. The encoded protein is CASSLSAGSHNEQFF.

The chain is built from TRBV7-8 and TRBJ2-7; possibly TRBD2 for D (7 bases). CDR1 and CDR2 from the germline V gene are SGHVS and FQNEAQ. This CDR3 region has 16 residues. Between the trimmed V and J ends, which lost 1 base and 7 bases, there was a span of 20 bases. DNA of the CDR3: TGTGCCAGCAGCTTAGACATCTGGACTAGAGGGGGGGAGCAGTACTTC. It encodes CASSLDIWTRGGEQYF.

The genes are TRBV6-5 and TRBJ1-3; TRBD1 is a possible D gene (6 bases). From germline, CDR1 is MNHEY and CDR2 SVGAGI. V was shortened by 7 bases and J by 4 bases, with 17 bases between the two germline ends. The CDR3 is 15 amino acids. CDR3 sequence (DNA): TGTGCCAGCAACGGACAGCCTTCTACGGGAAACACCATATATTTT. Amino acids: CASNGQPSTGNTIYF.

The chain joins TRBV6-9 to TRBJ2-7; TRBD1 matches at 7 bases. V gave up 3 bases and J gave up 6 bases; unmatched junction bases: 8. The germline gives CDR1 MNHGY, CDR2 SVAAGI. The CDR3 is 14 residues long. As DNA, the CDR3 is TGTGCCAGCAGTTACCGACAGGGCCCTCGCGAGCAGTACTTC. It encodes CASSYRQGPREQYF.

The chain recombines TRBV6-5 with TRBJ1-3, with D perhaps TRBD1 (5 bases). The CDR3 contains 14 residues. CDR1 is MNHEY, CDR2 SVGAGI, per germline. Trimming took 8 bases from V and 0 from J, leaving 11 bases between them. CDR3 bases: TGTGCCAGCTCCCGGGGGAGCTCTGGAAACACCATATATTTT. As protein: CASSRGSSGNTIYF.

The rearrangement links TRBV2 to TRBJ2-7; maybe TRBD2 (5 bases). V dropped 7 bases and J dropped 3 bases, with 10 bases sitting between them. CDR1 is SNHLY, CDR2 FYNNEI, per germline. The CDR3 runs to 12 residues. CDR3 protein: CASKAGYYEQYF. DNA of the CDR3: TGTGCCAGCAAGGCGGGTTACTACGAGCAGTACTTC.

J is TRBJ2-3 and V is TRBV3-1 (or the pseudogene TRBV3-2); TRBD1 agrees at 9 bases. Germline CDR1 reads LGHDT; CDR2 reads YNNKEL (reference sequence). This CDR3 is built from 15 residues. V lost 4 bases and J lost 4; bases outside the gene matches: 6. The CDR3 nucleotides are TGTGCCAGCAGCCGGACAGGGGTCTCATCAGATACGCAGTATTTT. This encodes CASSRTGVSSDTQYF.